This T cell receptor (beta chain) was found in a study of beta chain bispecific antibodies for T cell cancers. Study context: TRBV sequencing of surviving healthy T cells measured each family's depletion.

Germline V CDR1 and CDR2: SGHNT, YENEEA. The CDR3 has 10 amino acids. Trimming stripped 10 bases from V and 2 bases from J, with 4 bases between. Either OKT3 anti-CD3 antibody or CD3/CD28 beads expanded T cells from blood mononuclear cells over approximately 3 days. Bispecific antibody was added to roughly 50,000 normal T cells and roughly 50,000 target cells. By share of the sample, this clonotype is medium-sized. The antigen remains undetermined. TCRdb itself ran the 5' RACE reads through MiXCR, one entry per CDR3 protein. This sample has more than 20,000 distinct CDR3 sequences; approximately 1.9% occur once, and the top ten carry about 4.8%. Study-wide results and limits: Versus anti-CD19, anti-TRBV12 exposure cut the TRBV12-3 share of TRBV signal by over 98%. Most targeted TRBV signal came from the leukemia cell line cells, not normal T cells.

The starting material was healthy donor T cells cultured with leukemia cells, obtained from a culture containing a bispecific antibody targeting TCR Vbeta12. The clonotype originates from a human donor in good health. Some clones in this sample may be carry-over from other donors' samples. V and J are TRBV11-3 and TRBJ2-3, with D hard to call. DNA of the CDR3: TGTGCCAAGCACACAGATACGCAGTATTTT. This gives the protein CAKHTDTQYF. Full variable domain (outside the CDR3, taken from reference TRBV11-3 and TRBJ2-3): EAGVVQSPRYKIIEKKQPVAFWCNPISGHNTLYWYLQNLGQGPELLIRYENEEAVDDSQLPKDRFSAERLKGVDSTLKIQPAELGDSAVYLCAKHTDTQYFGPGTRLTVL.